The rows below give T cell receptor beta chains drawn from one sample of a study of shared clonotypes between healthy human individuals. Measured with immunoSEQ multiplex PCR; TCRdb has only the in-frame clones, and not every one. Among about 1.1 million clones, 75% to 85% were seen once, and the ten largest hold under 0.8%. Sequenced input: memory CD4+ T cells from PBMCs. These receptors were taken from a man between 18 and 35 years old in good health. Some clones in this sample may be carry-over from other donors' samples. Each CDR3 is given with its conserved first and last residue. The D gene is left open where the match is weak. Size tells how often a clone was seen (once, few, many) or the class of an expanded clone, and some rows leave it out.

j_gene	v_gene	d_gene	abundance	CDR3nt	CDR3aa
TRBJ1-1	TRBV30	.	.	TGTGCCTCGGAGGGGTGGGGCACTGAAGCTTTCTTT	CASEGWGTEAFF
TRBJ2-7	TRBV28	TRBD1	.	TGTGGCGCAGGGGGCGCAGACTACGAGCAGTACTTC	CGAGGADYEQYF
TRBJ2-5	TRBV27	.	.	TGTGCCAGCAGTATAGGGCTGGGAGAGACCCAGTACTTC	CASSIGLGETQYF
TRBJ2-3	TRBV20-1	.	.	TGCAGTGCTAGAGATCCGGGTACGCAGTATTTT	CSARDPGTQYF
TRBJ2-7	TRBV28	.	.	TGTGCCAGCAGCCAATCGGGGAGTCCTAAAAACGAGCAGTACTTC	CASSQSGSPKNEQYF
TRBJ2-7	TRBV10-2	.	.	TGCGCCAGCAGTGATATCCTGGGGCGACCCTACGAGCAGTACTTC	CASSDILGRPYEQYF
TRBJ2-7	TRBV27	TRBD1	.	TGTGCCAGCCAGTTTCGCCGGGACAGGGTCTACGAGCAGTACTTC	CASQFRRDRVYEQYF
TRBJ2-1	TRBV4-1	.	.	TGCGCCAGCAGCCAAGATCTCATCAACGGAGAGCAGTTCTTC	CASSQDLINGEQFF
TRBJ2-3	TRBV5-4	.	.	TGTGCCAGCAGTCCCCCCTACAACAGCGGCGGGGCAGATACGCAGTATTTT	CASSPPYNSGGADTQYF
TRBJ1-6	TRBV4-1	TRBD1	.	TGCGCCAGCAGCCAAAGGGGGAGGGACAGGGGTAACGATTCACCCCTCCACTTT	CASSQRGRDRGNDSPLHF
TRBJ1-5	TRBV28	.	many	TGTGCCAGCAGTCCTCTTTCAGGCTCCGCCGGGTCGAATCAGCCCCAGCATTTT	CASSPLSGSAGSNQPQHF
TRBJ1-2	TRBV5-1	TRBD1	once	TGCGCCAGCAGCGCCTTACCGGGACAGGGGGCTAGTTATGGCTACACCTTC	CASSALPGQGASYGYTF
TRBJ2-3	TRBV5-1	TRBD1	.	TGCGCCAGCAGCTTTACAGGGGTTAACGCAGATACGCAGTATTTT	CASSFTGVNADTQYF
TRBJ2-7	TRBV7-2	TRBD2	.	TGTGCCAGCAGCTCGGGAGGATGGGAGCAGTACTTC	CASSSGGWEQYF
TRBJ2-5	TRBV9	.	.	TGTGCCAGCAGCGTGTTGGCGGACCAAGAGACCCAGTACTTC	CASSVLADQETQYF
TRBJ1-4	TRBV7-2	.	.	TGTGCCAGCAGCTTAGCATTGGGACGGGGGAATGAAAAACTGTTTTTT	CASSLALGRGNEKLFF
TRBJ2-3	TRBV11-2	TRBD1	.	TGTGCCAGCAGCCGAGGGGGCGCAGATACGCAGTATTTT	CASSRGGADTQYF
TRBJ1-1	TRBV9	.	.	TGTGCCAGCAGCGTAGATAGCAACACTGAAGCTTTCTTT	CASSVDSNTEAFF
TRBJ2-1	TRBV28	.	.	TGTGCCAGCAGTCGTTACAGGGAGCAGTTCTTC	CASSRYREQFF
TRBJ2-3	TRBV25-1	TRBD2	.	TGTGCCAGCAGTGAACCTAGCGGGAGGGCAACAGATACGCAGTATTTT	CASSEPSGRATDTQYF
TRBJ2-2	TRBV11-3	.	.	TGTGCCAGCAGTGACATCACCGGGGAGCTGTTTTTT	CASSDITGELFF
TRBJ1-2	TRBV9	TRBD1	few	TGTGCCAGCAGCGGAGCCAATCGGGGACAGGCCTATGGCTACACCTTC	CASSGANRGQAYGYTF
TRBJ2-3	TRBV7-9	.	.	TGTGCCAGCGCCCCAAGCACAGATACGCAGTATTTT	CASAPSTDTQYF
TRBJ2-3	TRBV5-6	.	once	TGTGCCAGCAGACAGACTAGGAGGAGGGAAGATACGCAGTATTTT	CASRQTRRREDTQYF
TRBJ1-1	TRBV19	TRBD1	.	TGTGCCAGTAGTCGACAGGGCCCCGCGAAAACTGAAGCTTTCTTT	CASSRQGPAKTEAFF
TRBJ2-7	TRBV18	.	.	TGTGCCAGCTCGAAGACCTACGAGCAGTACTTC	CASSKTYEQYF
TRBJ1-2	TRBV4-2	.	.	TGTGCCAGCAGCCAAGTACAGGGAGTCTATGGCTACACCTTC	CASSQVQGVYGYTF
TRBJ1-4	TRBV15	.	.	TGTGCCACCAGCAGAGATCTGTTGGGGCGGGAGGCTAATGAAAAACTGTTTTTT	CATSRDLLGREANEKLFF